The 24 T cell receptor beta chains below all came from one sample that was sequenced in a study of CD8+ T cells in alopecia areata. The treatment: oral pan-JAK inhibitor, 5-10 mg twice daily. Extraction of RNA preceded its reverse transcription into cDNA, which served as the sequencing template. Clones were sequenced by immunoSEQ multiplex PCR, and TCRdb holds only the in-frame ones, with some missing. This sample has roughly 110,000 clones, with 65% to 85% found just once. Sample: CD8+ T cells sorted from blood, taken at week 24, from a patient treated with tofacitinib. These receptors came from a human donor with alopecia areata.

Written as DNA, the CDR3 is TGCGCCAGCAGCCCCTTAGCGGGTTCCGCAGATACGCAGTATTTT. It is translated as CASSPLAGSADTQYF. This chain connects TRBV5-1 to TRBJ2-3, with 7 bases matching TRBD2. From germline, CDR1 is SGHRS and CDR2 YFSETQ. V lost 4 bases to trimming and J lost 4 bases; unmatched junction nucleotides: 9. This CDR3 has 15 amino acids. The full variable domain, with the rest looked up from reference TRBV5-1 and TRBJ2-3, is KAGVTQTPRYLIKTRGQQVTLSCSPISGHRSVSWYQQTPGQGLQFLFEYFSETQRNKGNFPGRFSGRQFSNSRSEMNVSTLELGDSALYLCASSPLAGSADTQYFGPGTRLTVL.

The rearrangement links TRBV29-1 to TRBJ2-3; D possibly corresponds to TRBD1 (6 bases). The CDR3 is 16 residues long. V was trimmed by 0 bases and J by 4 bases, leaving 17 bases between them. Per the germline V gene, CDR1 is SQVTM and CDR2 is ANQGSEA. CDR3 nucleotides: TGCAGCGTTGAAGATGTGCAGGACAGCGCACCAGATACGCAGTATTTT. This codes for CSVEDVQDSAPDTQYF.

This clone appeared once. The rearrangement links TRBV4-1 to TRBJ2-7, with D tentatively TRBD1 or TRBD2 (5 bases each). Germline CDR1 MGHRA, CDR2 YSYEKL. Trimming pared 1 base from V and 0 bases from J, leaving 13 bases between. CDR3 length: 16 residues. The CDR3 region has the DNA TGCGCCAGCAGCCAAGTTCTAGCCGACAGCTCCTACGAGCAGTACTTC. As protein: CASSQVLADSSYEQYF.

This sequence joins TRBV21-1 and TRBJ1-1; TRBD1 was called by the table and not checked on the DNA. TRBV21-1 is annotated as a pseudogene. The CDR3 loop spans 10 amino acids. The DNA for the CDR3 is TGTGCCAGCAATCCAGGTGGGGCTTTCTTT. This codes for CASNPGGAFF.

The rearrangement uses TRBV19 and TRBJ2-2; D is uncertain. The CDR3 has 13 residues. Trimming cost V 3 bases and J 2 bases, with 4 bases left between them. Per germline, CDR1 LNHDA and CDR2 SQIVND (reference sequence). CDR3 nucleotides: TGTGCCAGTAGTATCTTAAACACCGGGGAGCTGTTTTTT. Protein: CASSILNTGELFF.

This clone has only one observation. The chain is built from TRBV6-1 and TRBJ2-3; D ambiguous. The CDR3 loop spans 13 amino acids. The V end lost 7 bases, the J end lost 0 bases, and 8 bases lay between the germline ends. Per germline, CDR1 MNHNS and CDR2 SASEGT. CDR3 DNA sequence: TGTGCCAGCACGAGATCTAGCACAGATACGCAGTATTTT. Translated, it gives CASTRSSTDTQYF.

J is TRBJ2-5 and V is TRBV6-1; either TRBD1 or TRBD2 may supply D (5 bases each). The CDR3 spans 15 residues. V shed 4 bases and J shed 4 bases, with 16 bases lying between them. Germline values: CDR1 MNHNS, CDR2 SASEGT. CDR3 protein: CASSAGTALVETQYF. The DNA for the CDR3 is TGTGCCAGCAGTGCCGGGACCGCCTTGGTAGAGACCCAGTACTTC.

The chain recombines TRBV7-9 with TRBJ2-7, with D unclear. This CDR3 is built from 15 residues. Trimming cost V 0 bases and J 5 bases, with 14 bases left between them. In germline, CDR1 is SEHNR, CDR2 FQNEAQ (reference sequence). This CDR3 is CASSLADDGSHEQYF. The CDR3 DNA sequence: TGTGCCAGCAGCTTAGCAGACGACGGTTCTCACGAGCAGTACTTC.

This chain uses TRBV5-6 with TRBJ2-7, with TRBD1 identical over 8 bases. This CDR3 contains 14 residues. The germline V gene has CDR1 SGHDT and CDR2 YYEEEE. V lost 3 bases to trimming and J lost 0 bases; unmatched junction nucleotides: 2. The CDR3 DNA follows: TGTGCCAGCAGCTCGGGACAGGTCTCCTACGAGCAGTACTTC. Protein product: CASSSGQVSYEQYF. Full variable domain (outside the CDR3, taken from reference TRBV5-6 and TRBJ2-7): DAGVTQSPTHLIKTRGQQVTLRCSPKSGHDTVSWYQQALGQGPQFIFQYYEEEERQRGNFPDRFSGHQFPNYSSELNVNALLLGDSALYLCASSSGQVSYEQYFGPGTRLTVT.

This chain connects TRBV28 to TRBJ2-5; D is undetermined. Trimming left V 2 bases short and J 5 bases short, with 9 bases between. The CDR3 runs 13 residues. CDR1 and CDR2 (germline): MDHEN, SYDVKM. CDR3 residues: CASSLRAWETQYF. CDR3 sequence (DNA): TGTGCCAGCAGTTTACGGGCCTGGGAGACCCAGTACTTC.

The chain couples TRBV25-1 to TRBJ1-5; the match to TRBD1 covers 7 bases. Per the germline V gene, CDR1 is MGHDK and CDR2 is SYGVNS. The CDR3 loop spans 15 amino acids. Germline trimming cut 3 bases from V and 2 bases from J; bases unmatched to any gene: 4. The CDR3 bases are TGTGCCAGCAGTGATCGGCAGGGGGGCAATCAGCCCCAGCATTTT. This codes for CASSDRQGGNQPQHF.

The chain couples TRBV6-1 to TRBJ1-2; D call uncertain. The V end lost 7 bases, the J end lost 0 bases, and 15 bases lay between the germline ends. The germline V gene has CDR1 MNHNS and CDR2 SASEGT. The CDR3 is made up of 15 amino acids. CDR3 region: CASTEFDGANYGYTF. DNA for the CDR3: TGTGCCAGCACCGAGTTCGACGGAGCTAACTATGGCTACACCTTC.

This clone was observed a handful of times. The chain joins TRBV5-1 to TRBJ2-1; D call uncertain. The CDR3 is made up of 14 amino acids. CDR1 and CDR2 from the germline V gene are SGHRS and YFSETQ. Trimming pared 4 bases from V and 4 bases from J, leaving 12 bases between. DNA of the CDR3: TGCGCCAGCAGCCCGTCCGCATTATACAATGAGCAGTTCTTC. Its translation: CASSPSALYNEQFF.

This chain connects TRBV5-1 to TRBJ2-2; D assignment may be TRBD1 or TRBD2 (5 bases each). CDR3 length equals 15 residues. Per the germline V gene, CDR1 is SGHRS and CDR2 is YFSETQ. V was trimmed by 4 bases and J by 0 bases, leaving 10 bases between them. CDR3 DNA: TGCGCCAGCAGCCGGTGGGGGTCGAACACCGGGGAGCTGTTTTTT. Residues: CASSRWGSNTGELFF.

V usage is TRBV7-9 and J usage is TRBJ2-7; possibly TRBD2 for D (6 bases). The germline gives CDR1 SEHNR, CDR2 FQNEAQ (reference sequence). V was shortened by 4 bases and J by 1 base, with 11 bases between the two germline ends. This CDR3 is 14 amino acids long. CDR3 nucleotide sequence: TGTGCCAGCAGCTCCACCGCGGGATCCTACGAGCAGTACTTC. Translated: CASSSTAGSYEQYF.

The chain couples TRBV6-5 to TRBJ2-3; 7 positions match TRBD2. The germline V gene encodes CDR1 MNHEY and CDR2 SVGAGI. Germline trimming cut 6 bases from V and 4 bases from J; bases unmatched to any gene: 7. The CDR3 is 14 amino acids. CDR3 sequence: CASRGGVYPDTQYF. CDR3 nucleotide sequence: TGTGCCAGCAGGGGGGGGGTCTATCCAGATACGCAGTATTTT.

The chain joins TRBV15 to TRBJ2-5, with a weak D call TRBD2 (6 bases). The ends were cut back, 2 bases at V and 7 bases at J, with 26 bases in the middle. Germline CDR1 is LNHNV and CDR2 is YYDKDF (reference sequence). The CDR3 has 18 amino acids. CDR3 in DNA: TGTGCCACCAGCAGATCCCCCAACGGTTCTCCCGGGGAGGTGACCCAGTACTTC. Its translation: CATSRSPNGSPGEVTQYF.

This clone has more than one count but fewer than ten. CDR3 region: CACSTLTGELFF. CDR3 nucleotide sequence: TGTGCCTGCTCAACCCTCACCGGGGAGCTGTTTTTT. The rearrangement uses TRBV30 and TRBJ2-2; D is unclear. The V end was cut by 6 bases, the J end by 4 bases, with 9 bases between. The CDR3 length is 12 residues. Per germline, CDR1 GTSNPN and CDR2 SVGIG (reference sequence).

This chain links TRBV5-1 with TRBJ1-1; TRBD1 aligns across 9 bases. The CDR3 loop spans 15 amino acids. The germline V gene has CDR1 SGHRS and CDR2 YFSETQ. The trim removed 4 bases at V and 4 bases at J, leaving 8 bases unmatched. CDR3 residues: CASSLRGQGTTEAFF. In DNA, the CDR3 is TGCGCCAGCAGCCTACGAGGACAGGGGACCACTGAAGCTTTCTTT.

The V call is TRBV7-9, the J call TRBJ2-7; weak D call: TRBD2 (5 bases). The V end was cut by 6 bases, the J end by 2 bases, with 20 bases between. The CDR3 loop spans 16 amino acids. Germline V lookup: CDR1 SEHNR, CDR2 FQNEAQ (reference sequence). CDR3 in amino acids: CASSYSLEVPTYEQYF. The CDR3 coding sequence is TGTGCCAGCAGTTACTCGTTGGAGGTCCCGACCTACGAGCAGTACTTC.

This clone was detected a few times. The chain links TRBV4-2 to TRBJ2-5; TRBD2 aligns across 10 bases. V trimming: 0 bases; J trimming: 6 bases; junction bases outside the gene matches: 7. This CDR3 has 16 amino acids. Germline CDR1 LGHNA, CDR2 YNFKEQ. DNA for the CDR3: TGTGCCAGCAGCCAAGAGGGGAGCGGGGGGGCACAGACCCAGTACTTC. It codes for CASSQEGSGGAQTQYF.

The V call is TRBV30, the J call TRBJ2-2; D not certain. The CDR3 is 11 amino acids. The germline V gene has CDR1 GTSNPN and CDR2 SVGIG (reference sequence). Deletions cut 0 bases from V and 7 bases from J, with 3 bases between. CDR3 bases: TGTGCCTGGAGTGTCGGCGGGGAGCTGTTTTTT. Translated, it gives CAWSVGGELFF.

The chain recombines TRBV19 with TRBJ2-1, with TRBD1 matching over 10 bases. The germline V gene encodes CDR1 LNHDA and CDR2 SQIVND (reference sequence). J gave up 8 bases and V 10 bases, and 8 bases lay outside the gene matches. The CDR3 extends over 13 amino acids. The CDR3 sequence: CATSTGGLDEQFF. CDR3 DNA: TGTGCCACCTCGACAGGGGGCTTGGATGAGCAGTTCTTC.

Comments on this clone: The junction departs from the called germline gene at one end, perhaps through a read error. Here the CDR3 reads CSVETVRGGSYERYF. The CDR3 DNA reads as TGCAGCGTTGAAACGGTCCGGGGTGGATCCTACGAGCGGTACTTC. The J gene is TRBJ2-7, the V gene TRBV29-1; perhaps TRBD2 as D (5 bases). CDR1 SQVTM and CDR2 ANQGSEA come from the germline V gene. The CDR3 runs 15 residues.